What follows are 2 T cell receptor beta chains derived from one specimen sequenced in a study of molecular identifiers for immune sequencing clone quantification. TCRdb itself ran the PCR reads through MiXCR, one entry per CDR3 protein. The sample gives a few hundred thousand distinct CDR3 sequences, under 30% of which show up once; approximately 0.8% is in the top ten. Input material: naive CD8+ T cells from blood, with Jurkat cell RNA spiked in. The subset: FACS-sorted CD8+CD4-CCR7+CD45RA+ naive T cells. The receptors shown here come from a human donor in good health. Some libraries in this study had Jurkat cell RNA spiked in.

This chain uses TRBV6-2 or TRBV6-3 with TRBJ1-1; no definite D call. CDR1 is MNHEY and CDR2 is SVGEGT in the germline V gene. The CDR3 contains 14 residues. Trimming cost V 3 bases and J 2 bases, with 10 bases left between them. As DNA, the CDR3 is TGTGCCAGCAGTTATGACATCACTAACACTGAAGCTTTCTTT. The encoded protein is CASSYDITNTEAFF.

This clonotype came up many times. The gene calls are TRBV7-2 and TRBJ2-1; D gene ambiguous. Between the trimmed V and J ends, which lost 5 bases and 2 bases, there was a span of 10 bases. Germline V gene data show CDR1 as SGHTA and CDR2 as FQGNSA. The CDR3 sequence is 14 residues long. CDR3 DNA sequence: TGTGCCAGCAGCGTAGATGAGGCCTACAATGAGCAGTTCTTC. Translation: CASSVDEAYNEQFF. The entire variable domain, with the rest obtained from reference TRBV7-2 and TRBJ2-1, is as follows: GAGVSQSPSNKVTEKGKDVELRCDPISGHTALYWYRQSLGQGLEFLIYFQGNSAPDKSGLPSDRFSAERTGGSVSTLTIQRTQQEDSAVYLCASSVDEAYNEQFFGPGTRLTVL.